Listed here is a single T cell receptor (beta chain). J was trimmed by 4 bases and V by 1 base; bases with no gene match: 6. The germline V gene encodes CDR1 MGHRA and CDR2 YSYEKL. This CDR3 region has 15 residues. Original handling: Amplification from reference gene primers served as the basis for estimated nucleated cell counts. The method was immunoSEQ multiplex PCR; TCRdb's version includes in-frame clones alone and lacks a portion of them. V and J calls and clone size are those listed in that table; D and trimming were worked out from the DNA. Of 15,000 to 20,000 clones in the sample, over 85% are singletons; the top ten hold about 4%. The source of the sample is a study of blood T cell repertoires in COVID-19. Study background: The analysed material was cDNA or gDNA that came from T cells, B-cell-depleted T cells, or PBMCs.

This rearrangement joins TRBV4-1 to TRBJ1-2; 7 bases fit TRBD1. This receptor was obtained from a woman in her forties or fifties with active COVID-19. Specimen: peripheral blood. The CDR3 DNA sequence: TGCGCCAGCAGCCAAGGCAGGGGGTTAGCCTATGGCTACACCTTC. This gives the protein CASSQGRGLAYGYTF.